What follows are 32 T cell receptor beta chains derived from one specimen sequenced in a study of shared clonotypes between healthy human individuals. Profiling relied on immunoSEQ multiplex PCR, and the TCRdb table lists in-frame clones only, not all of them. Here the sample spans more than 2,000,000 clones, around 94% being singletons. What was sequenced was naive CD4+ T cells sorted from blood. Noted subset: CD45RA+ positively selected. These receptors came from a man aged 18 to 29 in good health.

The rearrangement links TRBV9 to TRBJ1-1; no firm D call. The CDR3 has 15 amino acids. CDR1 is SGDLS, CDR2 YYNGEE, per germline. Trimming shortened V by 0 bases and J by 2 bases, and 11 bases separated the two germline ends. The CDR3 sequence: CASSVEGLVNTEAFF. In DNA, the CDR3 is TGTGCCAGCAGCGTAGAAGGGTTAGTTAACACTGAAGCTTTCTTT.

The chain recombines TRBV10-3 with TRBJ2-3; perhaps TRBD2 as D (6 bases). The CDR3 is 12 residues long. Germline assignment: CDR1 ENHRY and CDR2 SYGVKD. Trimming took 10 bases from V and 2 from J, leaving 10 bases between them. As DNA, the CDR3 is TGTGCCACCTGGGACTTCACAGATACGCAGTATTTT. Protein sequence: CATWDFTDTQYF.

This clone has a handful of counts. The genes are TRBV28 and TRBJ1-2; the match to TRBD1 covers 11 bases. V was clipped by 8 bases and J by 6 bases; unmatched bases: 8. From germline, CDR1 is MDHEN and CDR2 SYDVKM. CDR3 length: 14 residues. The CDR3 region is CASSAPGQGDGYTF. CDR3 in DNA: TGTGCCAGCTCCGCGCCGGGACAGGGGGATGGCTACACCTTC.

In regard to this clone: Other DNA variants within this sample encode the same CDR3. The V and J genes are TRBV30 and TRBJ1-6, with 9 bases identical to TRBD1. The CDR3 runs to 12 residues. CDR1 is GTSNPN and CDR2 is SVGIG in the germline V gene (reference sequence). Germline trimming cut 5 bases from V and 7 bases from J; bases unmatched to any gene: 0. The CDR3 DNA sequence: TGTGCCTGGGACAGGGGGAATTCACCCCTCCACTTT. Amino acids: CAWDRGNSPLHF. Variable domain in full (rest from reference TRBV30 and TRBJ1-6): SQTIHQWPATLVQPVGSPLSLECTVEGTSNPNLYWYRQAAGRGLQLLFYSVGIGQISSEVPQNLSASRPQDRQFILSSKKLLLSDSGFYLCAWDRGNSPLHFGNGTRLTVT.

For this clone: Other nucleotide sequences from this sample produce the same CDR3. The J gene is TRBJ2-5, the V gene TRBV28; 8 positions agree with TRBD1. Germline V gene lookup returns CDR1 MDHEN and CDR2 SYDVKM. CDR3 size: 14 residues. V lost 5 bases, J lost 2 bases, and 4 bases stayed unmatched. CDR3 in amino acids: CASSPGGWQETQYF. The CDR3 DNA sequence: TGTGCCAGCAGTCCAGGGGGCTGGCAAGAGACCCAGTACTTC.

This clone was seen just once. The chain joins TRBV5-5 to TRBJ1-2, with 10 bases lining up with TRBD1. The CDR3 is 16 residues long. V shed 2 bases and J 7 bases; nucleotides not matched to a gene: 11. Germline V CDR1 and CDR2: SGHKS, YYEKEE (reference sequence). CDR3 bases: TGTGCCAGCAGCTTTCCGGGACAGGGGCCGTCAGGTGGCTACACCTTC. Translating it yields CASSFPGQGPSGGYTF.

The rearrangement links TRBV7-9 to TRBJ2-1; D may be TRBD1 (5 bases). With 2 bases removed from V and 0 bases from J, the gap between germline ends came to 8 bases. Per germline, CDR1 SEHNR and CDR2 FQNEAQ (reference sequence). This CDR3 spans 15 amino acids. The CDR3, as DNA: TGTGCCAGCAGCTTACTAGGGGCCTCCTACAATGAGCAGTTCTTC. It translates to CASSLLGASYNEQFF.

As regards this clone: This CDR3 is also generated by other DNA sequences in the sample. This chain joins TRBV28 and TRBJ1-5; the D is unclear. Germline V gene sequence: CDR1 MDHEN, CDR2 SYDVKM. This CDR3 is 11 amino acids long. The ends were cut back, 5 bases at V and 4 bases at J, with 3 bases in the middle. The CDR3 region is CASSKNQPQHF. DNA for the CDR3: TGTGCCAGCAGTAAAAATCAGCCCCAGCATTTT.

This clone was counted once. The chain employs TRBV1 and TRBJ1-4; the D call in the table, TRBD1, was not verified against the DNA. TRBV1 is noted as a pseudogene. There are 16 residues in the CDR3. The CDR3 sequence is CTSSHLPGQGWEKLFF. For the CDR3, the DNA is TGCACCAGCAGCCACCTCCCGGGACAGGGTTGGGAAAAACTGTTTTTT.

CDR3 residues: CASSEGLTDTQYF. The CDR3 coding sequence is TGTGCCAGCAGTGAAGGCCTCACAGATACGCAGTATTTT. The chain is built from TRBV6-1 and TRBJ2-3; D is ambiguous. The CDR3 has 13 residues. CDR1 is MNHNS and CDR2 is SASEGT in the germline V gene. The germline V and J ends were trimmed by 1 base and 2 bases, with 4 bases remaining between them.

This chain uses TRBV7-9 with TRBJ2-5; D is ambiguous. Germline V CDR1 and CDR2: SEHNR, FQNEAQ (reference sequence). Trimming cost V 6 bases and J 2 bases, with 4 bases left between them. The CDR3 is 11 residues long. The CDR3 reads CASRLQETQYF. Written as DNA, the CDR3 is TGTGCCAGCAGGCTTCAAGAGACCCAGTACTTC.

V usage is TRBV4-1 and J usage is TRBJ2-5; 9 bases match TRBD2. Germline V gives CDR1 MGHRA, CDR2 YSYEKL. V was pared by 4 bases and J by 0 bases, with 6 bases of the junction left unmatched. The CDR3 length is 16 residues. The CDR3 protein is CASSPSGAGYQETQYF. The CDR3, as DNA: TGCGCCAGCAGCCCTAGCGGGGCGGGGTACCAAGAGACCCAGTACTTC.

The chain uses TRBV7-8 and TRBJ1-2; D gene ambiguous. Germline V gives CDR1 SGHVS, CDR2 FQNEAQ. The V and J ends lost 2 bases and 1 base respectively, with 8 bases between them. The CDR3 runs 14 residues. The CDR3 nucleotides are TGTGCCAGCAGCTTATCCGACGGTAACTATGGCTACACCTTC. Amino acids: CASSLSDGNYGYTF.

The DNA of the CDR3 is TGCGCCAGCAGCCAAGATCTTACTAGCGGGAGGGTAAACCAAGAGACCCAGTACTTC. It yields the protein CASSQDLTSGRVNQETQYF. This sequence joins TRBV4-1 and TRBJ2-5, with 13 bases identical to TRBD2. CDR1 and CDR2 from the germline V gene are MGHRA and YSYEKL. The CDR3 extends over 19 amino acids. J lost 0 bases, V lost 0 bases, and 7 bases had no gene match.

The chain has TRBV4-3 and TRBJ2-1; TRBD2 matches 7 bases. The V segment lost 1 base and the J segment 3 bases; nucleotides outside the gene matches: 3. This CDR3 is 15 amino acids long. Germline CDR1 LGHNA, CDR2 YSLEER. Here the CDR3 DNA reads TGCGCCAGCAGCCAAGCTAGCGGTATCTACAATGAGCAGTTCTTC. Protein: CASSQASGIYNEQFF.

V gene TRBV5-1 combines with J gene TRBJ2-2, with D possibly TRBD2 on 5 matching bases. The CDR3 sequence is 15 residues long. Trimming took off 4 bases at V and 6 bases at J, with 16 bases between the two ends. Germline V gene sequence: CDR1 SGHRS, CDR2 YFSETQ. The CDR3 coding sequence is TGCGCCAGCAGCACAAACGGGGATAGCGCCGGGGAGCTGTTTTTT. This sequence encodes CASSTNGDSAGELFF.

V gene TRBV7-2 combines with J gene TRBJ2-6; no clear D gene. Trimming left V 2 bases short and J 2 bases short, with 10 bases between. Germline V gene lookup returns CDR1 SGHTA and CDR2 FQGNSA. The CDR3 is made up of 16 amino acids. The DNA for the CDR3 is TGTGCCAGCAGCTTAAATGTCGCTACTGGGGCCAACGTCCTGACTTTC. Its translation: CASSLNVATGANVLTF.

The gene calls are TRBV25-1 and TRBJ1-5; D unclear. There are 14 residues in the CDR3. V was trimmed by 1 base and J by 7 bases, leaving 11 bases between them. Germline V gene sequence: CDR1 MGHDK, CDR2 SYGVNS. The CDR3 reads CASSESGGVQPQHF. The CDR3 coding sequence is TGTGCCAGCAGTGAATCCGGCGGAGTGCAGCCCCAGCATTTT. The full variable domain, rest sourced from reference TRBV25-1 and TRBJ1-5, is EADIYQTPRYLVIGTGKKITLECSQTMGHDKMYWYQQDPGMELHLIHYSYGVNSTEKGDLSSESTVSRIRTEHFPLTLESARPSHTSQYLCASSESGGVQPQHFGDGTRLSIL.

This clone was recorded a few times. This sample includes further DNA sequences coding for the same CDR3. The chain combines TRBV5-1 with TRBJ1-1; no firm D call. With 0 bases removed from V and 4 bases from J, the gap between germline ends came to 10 bases. This CDR3 spans 14 amino acids. From germline, CDR1 is SGHRS and CDR2 YFSETQ. DNA of the CDR3: TGCGCCAGCAGCTTGGGGACCGGGGTCACTGAAGCTTTCTTT. Residues: CASSLGTGVTEAFF.

The J gene is TRBJ1-3, the V gene TRBV28; a weak D match, TRBD1 (5 bases). Trimming took off 3 bases at V and 0 bases at J, with 12 bases between the two ends. The germline CDR1 and CDR2 sequences are MDHEN and SYDVKM. The CDR3 has 16 residues. The CDR3 nucleotides read TGTGCCAGCAGTTTGGGGCAGGCCACCTCTGGAAACACCATATATTTT. It translates to CASSLGQATSGNTIYF.

The rearrangement links TRBV5-1 to TRBJ2-5; D unclear. Germline V lookup: CDR1 SGHRS, CDR2 YFSETQ. The CDR3 contains 14 residues. Trimming stripped 2 bases from V and 3 bases from J, with 11 bases between. This CDR3 is CASSLGNLKETQYF. DNA of the CDR3: TGCGCCAGCAGCTTAGGCAACCTAAAAGAGACCCAGTACTTC.

A word on this clone: The same CDR3 can be traced to other DNA sequences in this sample. The gene calls are TRBV5-6 and TRBJ2-5; D gene ambiguous. From germline, CDR1 is SGHDT and CDR2 YYEEEE. Between the trimmed V and J ends, which lost 0 bases and 4 bases, there was a span of 4 bases. This CDR3 comprises 12 residues. Written as DNA, the CDR3 is TGTGCCAGCAGCTTGGCAAGAGAGACCCAGTACTTC. This codes for CASSLARETQYF. The full variable domain, rest sourced from reference TRBV5-6 and TRBJ2-5, is DAGVTQSPTHLIKTRGQQVTLRCSPKSGHDTVSWYQQALGQGPQFIFQYYEEEERQRGNFPDRFSGHQFPNYSSELNVNALLLGDSALYLCASSLARETQYFGPGTRLLVL.

V usage is TRBV2 and J usage is TRBJ2-7; TRBD1 aligns across 7 bases. Germline CDR1 and CDR2: SNHLY and FYNNEI. The CDR3 sequence is 14 residues long. V lost 7 bases to trimming and J lost 0 bases; unmatched junction nucleotides: 6. The CDR3 here is CASKTDRSSYEQYF. In DNA, the CDR3 is TGTGCCAGCAAGACGGACAGGAGCTCCTACGAGCAGTACTTC.

This sequence joins TRBV5-5 and TRBJ1-2, with D possibly matching TRBD1 (5 bases). Germline V gene sequence: CDR1 SGHKS, CDR2 YYEKEE (reference sequence). This CDR3 is 13 amino acids long. V was trimmed by 4 bases and J by 4 bases, leaving 11 bases between them. CDR3 protein: CASSNSGGYGYTF. Here the CDR3 DNA reads TGTGCCAGCAGCAATTCGGGGGGCTATGGCTACACCTTC. Full variable domain (rest looked up from reference TRBV5-5 and TRBJ1-2): DAGVTQSPTHLIKTRGQQVTLRCSPISGHKSVSWYQQVLGQGPQFIFQYYEKEERGRGNFPDRFSARQFPNYSSELNVNALLLGDSALYLCASSNSGGYGYTFGSGTRLTVV.

The rearrangement uses TRBV27 and TRBJ2-5; 8 bases agree with TRBD1. The CDR3 runs to 15 residues. The germline CDR1 and CDR2 sequences are MNHEY and SMNVEV (reference sequence). The V gene end was trimmed by 6 bases and the J gene end by 7 bases; junction bases not matched to a gene: 13. The chain's CDR3 is CASSLGSSGTGTQYF. DNA for the CDR3: TGTGCCAGCAGCCTAGGGTCCTCCGGGACAGGGACCCAGTACTTC.

A word on this clone: Within the sample, other DNA sequences also encode this same CDR3. The chain has TRBV28 and TRBJ1-2, with D maybe TRBD1 (6 bases). In germline, CDR1 is MDHEN, CDR2 SYDVKM. This CDR3 has 14 residues. V lost 6 bases and J lost 2, with 13 bases in between. The CDR3 sequence is CASSPQGGNYGYTF. The CDR3 nucleotides read TGTGCCAGCAGCCCCCAAGGGGGGAACTATGGCTACACCTTC.

Regarding this clone: A read error may produce the germline difference seen at one junction end. The V call is TRBV30, the J call TRBJ2-7; 7 nucleotides agree with TRBD2. This CDR3 has 13 residues. From germline, CDR1 is GTSNPN and CDR2 SVGIG (reference sequence). Here the CDR3 reads CAWTRLAGGEQHF. CDR3 nucleotide sequence: TGTGCCTGGACTCGACTGGCTGGGGGGGAGCAGCACTTC.

In this sample, this clone turned up once. This chain uses TRBV6-1 with TRBJ1-1, with D uncertain. This CDR3 is 13 amino acids long. CDR1 and CDR2 from the germline V gene are MNHNS and SASEGT. Trimming removed 7 bases at V and 4 bases at J, with 13 bases between. CDR3 in amino acids: CASTTIVGTEAFF. CDR3 sequence (DNA): TGTGCCAGCACTACCATAGTTGGCACTGAAGCTTTCTTT.

The chain joins TRBV5-1 to TRBJ2-2; 10 nucleotides match TRBD1. The CDR3 is 16 amino acids. The V gene end was trimmed by 0 bases and the J gene end by 6 bases; junction bases not matched to a gene: 5. Germline CDR1 is SGHRS and CDR2 is YFSETQ. The chain's CDR3 is CASSLGDRGLPGELFF. Written as DNA, the CDR3 is TGCGCCAGCAGCTTGGGTGACAGGGGGCTTCCCGGGGAGCTGTTTTTT.

This chain's CDR3 is CASSLRAAADTQYF. DNA for the CDR3: TGCGCCAGCAGCTTGCGGGCGGCGGCAGATACGCAGTATTTT. The V gene is TRBV5-1, the J gene TRBJ2-3; D is unclear. CDR3 length: 14 amino acids. V was cut by 1 base and J by 4 bases, with 10 bases left in between. Germline CDR1 SGHRS, CDR2 YFSETQ.

About this clone itself: In the same sample, other DNA sequences code for this CDR3. Written as DNA, the CDR3 is TGTGCCATCTCGGACGGCTCACCCCTCCACTTT. This gives the protein CAISDGSPLHF. The rearrangement joins TRBV10-3 to TRBJ1-6; D is unclear. The germline gives CDR1 ENHRY, CDR2 SYGVKD. The CDR3 consists of 11 residues. The V gene lost 8 bases and the J gene lost 10 bases, with 9 bases spanning the gap.

The DNA of the CDR3 is TGTGCCAGCTCACCACCGACACGCTACGAGCAGTACTTC. Protein product: CASSPPTRYEQYF. This chain links TRBV18 with TRBJ2-7; D not resolved. The CDR3 is 13 amino acids. V lost 0 bases and J lost 3, with 6 bases in between. CDR1 KGHSH and CDR2 LQKENI come from the germline V gene.